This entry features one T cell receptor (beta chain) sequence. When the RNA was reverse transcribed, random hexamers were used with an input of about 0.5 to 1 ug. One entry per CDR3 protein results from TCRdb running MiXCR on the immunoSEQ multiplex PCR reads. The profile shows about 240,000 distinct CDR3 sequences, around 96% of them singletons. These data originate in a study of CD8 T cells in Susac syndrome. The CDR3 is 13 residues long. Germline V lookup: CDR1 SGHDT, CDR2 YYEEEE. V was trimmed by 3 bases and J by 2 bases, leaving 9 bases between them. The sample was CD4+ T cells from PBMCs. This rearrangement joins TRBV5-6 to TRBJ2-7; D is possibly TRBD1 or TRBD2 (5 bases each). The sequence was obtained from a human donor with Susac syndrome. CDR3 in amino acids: CASSSEGPYEQYF. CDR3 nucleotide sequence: TGTGCCAGCAGCTCCGAGGGACCCTACGAGCAGTACTTC.